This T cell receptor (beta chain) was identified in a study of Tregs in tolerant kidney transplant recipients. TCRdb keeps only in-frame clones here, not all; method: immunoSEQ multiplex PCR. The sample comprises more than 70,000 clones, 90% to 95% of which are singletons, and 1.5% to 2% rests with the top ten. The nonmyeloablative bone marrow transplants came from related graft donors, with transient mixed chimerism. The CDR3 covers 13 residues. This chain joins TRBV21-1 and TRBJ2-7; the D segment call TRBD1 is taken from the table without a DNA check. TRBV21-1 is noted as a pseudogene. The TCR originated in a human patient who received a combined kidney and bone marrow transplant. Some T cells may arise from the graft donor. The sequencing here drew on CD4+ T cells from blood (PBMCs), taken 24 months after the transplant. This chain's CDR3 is CASSKARVYEQYF. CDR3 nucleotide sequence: TGTGCCAGCAGCAAAGCCAGGGTCTACGAGCAGTACTTC.